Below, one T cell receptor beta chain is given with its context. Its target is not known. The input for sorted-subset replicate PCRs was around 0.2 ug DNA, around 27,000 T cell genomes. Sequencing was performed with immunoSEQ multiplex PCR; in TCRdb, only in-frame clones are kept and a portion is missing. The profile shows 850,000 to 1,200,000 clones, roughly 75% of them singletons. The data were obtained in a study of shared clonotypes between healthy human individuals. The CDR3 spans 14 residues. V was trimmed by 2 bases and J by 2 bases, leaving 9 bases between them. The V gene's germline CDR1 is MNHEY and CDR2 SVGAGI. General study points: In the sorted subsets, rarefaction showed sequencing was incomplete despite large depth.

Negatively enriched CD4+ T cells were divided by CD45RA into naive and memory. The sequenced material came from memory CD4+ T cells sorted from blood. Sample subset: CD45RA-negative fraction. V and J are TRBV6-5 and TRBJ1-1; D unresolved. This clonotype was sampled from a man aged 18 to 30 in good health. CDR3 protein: CASSYGVENTEAFF. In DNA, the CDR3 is TGTGCCAGCAGTTACGGGGTGGAAAACACTGAAGCTTTCTTT.